This T cell receptor (beta chain) was sequenced during a study of T cell changes during pregnancy in multiple sclerosis (dated by TCRdb to between 2018 and 2021). For context, the study as a whole: In women with multiple sclerosis, the researchers looked at how the T cell repertoire shifted as pregnancy progressed.

Concerning this clone itself: There is no known antigen for this receptor. The record has no base qualities; no much larger clone is one base away.

The library came from the immunoSEQ multiplex PCR assay. This is the immuneACCESS table as TCRdb keeps it, with only in-frame sequences that have V and J called. A part of the clones is gone; compared with another copy, unresolved V genes explain less than half, and the rest is unexplained. In all, the sample holds approximately 53,000 clones, and 92% of those were seen once. The ten most abundant clones make up 0.6% to 0.85% of the sample. The V end gives up 4 bases and the J end 1 base, leaving 6 bases in the junction not matched to a gene. The germline V gene specifies SNHLY as CDR1 and FYNNEI as CDR2. Measured from the cysteine to the phenylalanine, the CDR3 is 15 residues long. Left in the record is the CDR3 DNA by itself, 45 bases read in frame from the first base.

Sequencing used CD4+ T cells from peripheral blood mononuclear cells, obtained in the third trimester of pregnancy. This TCR was recovered from a female donor with multiple sclerosis, enrolled in a pregnancy study. Recombination linked TRBV2 to TRBJ1-2, with 7 bases aligning to TRBD1. The DNA reads as follows: TGTGCCAGCAGTGCTGTCCGGGACAGTAACTATGGCTACACCTTC. Its amino acids are CASSAVRDSNYGYTF.